Listed here are 8 T cell receptor beta chains from one sample, sequenced in a study of T-cell reconstitution after alpha-beta-depleted transplantation in children. Preparation of the TCRbeta library involved a method that used unique molecular identifiers. In TCRdb, the PCR reads were re-called with MiXCR into one record per CDR3 protein. The sample carries about 610,000 distinct CDR3 sequences, over 9.5% recorded once. The material sequenced was PBMCs from the stem cell graft donor, taken from the stem cell graft. All receptors derive from a human donor who donated a stem cell graft to a child with acute myeloid leukemia.

There are a few counts of this clonotype. The genes are TRBV10-3 and TRBJ1-2; D is unresolved. The CDR3 length is 16 residues. V dropped 3 bases and J dropped 0 bases, with 14 bases sitting between them. Germline V lookup: CDR1 ENHRY, CDR2 SYGVKD. The CDR3 here is CAISDLSSTSNYGYTF. The CDR3 region has the DNA TGTGCCATCAGTGACCTATCGTCGACCTCTAACTATGGCTACACCTTC.

This clonotype was seen a few times. The chain uses TRBV18 and TRBJ1-4, with a possible D match to TRBD1 (6 bases). Germline-derived CDR1 and CDR2 are KGHSH and LQKENI. V was cut by 3 bases and J by 12 bases, with 11 bases left in between. This CDR3 is 12 amino acids long. The CDR3, as DNA: TGTGCCAGCTCACCTACAGGGATTGAACTGTTTTTT. Translation: CASSPTGIELFF. Full variable domain (rest looked up from reference TRBV18 and TRBJ1-4): NAGVMQNPRHLVRRRGQEARLRCSPMKGHSHVYWYRQLPEEGLKFMVYLQKENIIDESGMPKERFSAEFPKEGPSILRIQQVVRGDSAAYFCASSPTGIELFFGSGTQLSVL.

This clonotype was picked up many times. The gene calls are TRBV5-1 and TRBJ1-4; 7 nucleotides align to TRBD1. There are 13 residues in the CDR3. Losses at the gene ends were 2 bases for V and 8 bases for J; bases not matched to a gene: 3. Germline CDR1 reads SGHRS; CDR2 reads YFSETQ. CDR3 region: CASSFEGGEKLFF. The CDR3 nucleotides are TGCGCCAGCAGCTTTGAAGGGGGCGAAAAACTGTTTTTT.

In its sample, this clonotype was seen many times. The gene calls are TRBV19 and TRBJ1-1; D uncertain. CDR3 length equals 11 residues. The V gene lost 10 bases and the J gene lost 1 base, with 7 bases spanning the gap. Per germline, CDR1 LNHDA and CDR2 SQIVND (reference sequence). The CDR3 DNA is TGTGCCACCTCAGGGAACACTGAAGCTTTCTTT. Translating gives CATSGNTEAFF.

This chain uses TRBV6-2 or TRBV6-3 with TRBJ2-4; D remains ambiguous. CDR1 is MNHEY, CDR2 SVGEGT, per germline. Trimming stripped 0 bases from V and 9 bases from J, with 12 bases between. CDR3 size: 14 residues. CDR3 in amino acids: CASSYSSSGAIQYF. The DNA of the CDR3 is TGTGCCAGCAGTTACTCGAGCTCCGGAGCCATTCAGTACTTC.

Many counts were recorded for this clonotype. The chain recombines TRBV28 with TRBJ2-3, with D perhaps TRBD1 (5 bases). V shed 5 bases and J shed 9 bases, with 18 bases lying between them. The CDR3 spans 14 residues. Germline CDR1 is MDHEN and CDR2 is SYDVKM. The DNA for the CDR3 is TGTGCCAGCAGTAGGGGATTAACTGTCAGAACGCAGTATTTT. This translates into CASSRGLTVRTQYF.

The table lists this clonotype with many counts. The chain joins TRBV4-2 to TRBJ1-5; D may be TRBD1 (5 bases). The CDR3 extends over 16 amino acids. The germline V and J ends were trimmed by 0 bases and 4 bases, with 13 bases remaining between them. Per the germline V gene, CDR1 is LGHNA and CDR2 is YNFKEQ. CDR3 region: CASSQERGAVNQPQHF. The CDR3, as DNA: TGTGCCAGCAGCCAAGAGAGAGGGGCAGTGAATCAGCCCCAGCATTTT.

The rearrangement uses TRBV7-2 and TRBJ1-6, with 7 bases that match TRBD1. The CDR3 sequence is 14 residues long. The germline V gene has CDR1 SGHTA and CDR2 FQGNSA. V shed 5 bases and J 7 bases; nucleotides not matched to a gene: 5. CDR3 amino acids: CASSRGQMNSPLHF. In DNA, the CDR3 is TGTGCCAGCAGCCGGGGACAGATGAATTCACCCCTCCACTTT. Combining the CDR3 with reference TRBV7-2 and TRBJ1-6 gives the whole variable domain GAGVSQSPSNKVTEKGKDVELRCDPISGHTALYWYRQSLGQGLEFLIYFQGNSAPDKSGLPSDRFSAERTGGSVSTLTIQRTQQEDSAVYLCASSRGQMNSPLHFGNGTRLTVT.